The 5 T cell receptor beta chains below all came from one sample that was sequenced in a study of blood T cell repertoires in COVID-19. Sequencing used immunoSEQ multiplex PCR; TCRdb keeps in-frame clones, though not all of them. The repertoire consists of 70,000 to 90,000 clones, with around 79% occurring once and the leading ten covering 24%. The sequenced sample consisted of peripheral blood. The receptors derive from a human donor in a cohort sampled during active COVID-19.

The chain joins TRBV4-2 to TRBJ2-6, with D possibly TRBD2 on 7 matching bases. Germline V gene data show CDR1 as LGHNA and CDR2 as YNFKEQ. This CDR3 contains 19 residues. Deletions cut 0 bases from V and 2 bases from J, with 17 bases between. The CDR3 sequence: CASSQEGGRIRAGANVLTF. DNA of the CDR3: TGTGCCAGCAGCCAAGAGGGGGGGCGCATCAGGGCTGGGGCCAACGTCCTGACTTTC.

This chain uses TRBV11-2 with TRBJ2-7; possible D gene TRBD1, 6 bases. Germline-derived CDR1 and CDR2 are SGHAT and FQNNGV. V dropped 1 base and J dropped 1 base, with 11 bases sitting between them. The CDR3 length is 15 residues. The CDR3 bases are TGTGCCAGCAGCTTAGCGGCAGGGGAATCCTACGAGCAGTACTTC. Protein: CASSLAAGESYEQYF.

The gene calls are TRBV4-1 and TRBJ1-4; 10 nucleotides match TRBD1. The CDR3 has 16 amino acids. Trimming at V came to 0 bases and at J to 5 bases, leaving 3 bases not matched to a gene. Per germline, CDR1 MGHRA and CDR2 YSYEKL. The CDR3 DNA sequence: TGCGCCAGCAGCCAAGAACGGACAGGGGGAAATGAAAAACTGTTTTTT. Amino acid sequence: CASSQERTGGNEKLFF.

V gene TRBV7-2 combines with J gene TRBJ2-7; 7 bases line up with TRBD2. Germline V gene lookup returns CDR1 SGHTA and CDR2 FQGNSA. The CDR3 is 14 amino acids. The J segment lost 2 bases and the V segment lost 5 bases, leaving 6 bases of the junction unmatched. The CDR3 sequence: CASSPSSGAYEQYF. CDR3 DNA: TGTGCCAGCAGCCCTTCTAGCGGAGCCTACGAGCAGTACTTC.

This chain uses TRBV25-1 with TRBJ1-4; D ambiguous. The CDR3 extends over 14 amino acids. V lost 4 bases and J lost 6, with 12 bases in between. Germline V gene lookup returns CDR1 MGHDK and CDR2 SYGVNS. CDR3 DNA sequence: TGTGCCAGCAGTGGCCCGGGGTGGGATGAAAAACTGTTTTTT. This codes for CASSGPGWDEKLFF.